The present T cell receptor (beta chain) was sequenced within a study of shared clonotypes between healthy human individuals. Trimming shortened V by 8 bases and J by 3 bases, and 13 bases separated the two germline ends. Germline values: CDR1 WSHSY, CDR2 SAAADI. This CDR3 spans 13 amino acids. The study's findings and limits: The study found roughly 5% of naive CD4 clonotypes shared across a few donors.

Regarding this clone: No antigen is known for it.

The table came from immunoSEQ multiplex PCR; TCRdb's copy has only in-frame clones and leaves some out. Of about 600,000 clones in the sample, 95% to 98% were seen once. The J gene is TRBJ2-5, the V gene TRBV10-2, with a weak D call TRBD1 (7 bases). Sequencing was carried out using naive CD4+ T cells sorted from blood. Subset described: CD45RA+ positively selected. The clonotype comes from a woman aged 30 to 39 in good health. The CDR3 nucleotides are TGCGCCAGCGGCGGGACAGAGAAAGAGACCCAGTACTTC. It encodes CASGGTEKETQYF.